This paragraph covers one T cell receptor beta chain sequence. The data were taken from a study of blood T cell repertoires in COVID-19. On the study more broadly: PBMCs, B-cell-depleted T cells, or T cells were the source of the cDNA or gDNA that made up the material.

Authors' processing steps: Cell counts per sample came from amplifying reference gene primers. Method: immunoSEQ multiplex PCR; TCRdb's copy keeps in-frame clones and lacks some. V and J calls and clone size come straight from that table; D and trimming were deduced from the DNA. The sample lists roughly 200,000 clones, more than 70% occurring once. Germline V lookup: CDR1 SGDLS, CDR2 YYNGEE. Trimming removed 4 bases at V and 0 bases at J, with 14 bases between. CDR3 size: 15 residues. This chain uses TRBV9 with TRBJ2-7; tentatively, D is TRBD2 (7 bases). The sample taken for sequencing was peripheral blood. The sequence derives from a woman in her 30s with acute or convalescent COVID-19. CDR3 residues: CASSPQGGASYEQYF. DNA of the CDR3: TGTGCCAGCAGCCCTCAAGGGGGGGCCTCCTACGAGCAGTACTTC.